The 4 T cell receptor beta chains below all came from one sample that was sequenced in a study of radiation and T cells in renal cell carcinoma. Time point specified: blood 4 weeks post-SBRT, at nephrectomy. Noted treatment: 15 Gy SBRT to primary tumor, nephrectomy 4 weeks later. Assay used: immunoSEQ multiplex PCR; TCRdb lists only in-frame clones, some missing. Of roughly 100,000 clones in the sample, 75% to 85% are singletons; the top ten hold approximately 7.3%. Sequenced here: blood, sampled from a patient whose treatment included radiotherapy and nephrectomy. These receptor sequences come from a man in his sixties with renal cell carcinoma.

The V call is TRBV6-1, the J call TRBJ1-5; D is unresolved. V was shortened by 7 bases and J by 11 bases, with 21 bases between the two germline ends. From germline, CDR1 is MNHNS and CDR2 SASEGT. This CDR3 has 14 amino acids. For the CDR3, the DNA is TGTGCCAGCACAGCTACGGACCAGAGGAGGACCCAGCATTTT. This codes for CASTATDQRRTQHF.

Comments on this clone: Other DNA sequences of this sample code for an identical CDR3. CDR3 DNA sequence: TGTGCCTGGAGTGTTGATAGCAATCAGCCCCAGCATTTT. Translation: CAWSVDSNQPQHF. This chain uses TRBV30 with TRBJ1-5, with no clear D. Trimming removed 0 bases at V and 0 bases at J, with 3 bases between. This CDR3 is built from 13 residues. The V gene's germline CDR1 is GTSNPN and CDR2 SVGIG (reference sequence).

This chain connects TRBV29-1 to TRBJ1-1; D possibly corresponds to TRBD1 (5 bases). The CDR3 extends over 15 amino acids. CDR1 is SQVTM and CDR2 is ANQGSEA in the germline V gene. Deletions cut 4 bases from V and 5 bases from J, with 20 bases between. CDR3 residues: CSVVGGPQVGTEAFF. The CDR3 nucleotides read TGCAGCGTTGTGGGGGGTCCGCAGGTCGGAACTGAAGCTTTCTTT.

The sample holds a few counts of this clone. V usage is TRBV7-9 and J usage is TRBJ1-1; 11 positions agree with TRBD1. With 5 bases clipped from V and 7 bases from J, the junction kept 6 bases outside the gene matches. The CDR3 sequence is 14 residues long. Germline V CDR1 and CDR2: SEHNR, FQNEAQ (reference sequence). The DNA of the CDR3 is TGTGCCAGCAGCCCCGGACAGGGGGCGGGTGAAGCTTTCTTT. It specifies CASSPGQGAGEAFF. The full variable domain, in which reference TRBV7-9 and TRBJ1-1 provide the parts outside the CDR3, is DTGVSQNPRHKITKRGQNVTFRCDPISEHNRLYWYRQTLGQGPEFLTYFQNEAQLEKSRLLSDRFSAERPKGSFSTLEIQRTEQGDSAMYLCASSPGQGAGEAFFGQGTRLTVV.